Following are 14 T cell receptor beta chains from one sample sequenced in a study of T cells in Graves' hyperthyroidism and ophthalmopathy. Amplification of TCR beta CDR3 regions used RNA as the template. The HTBI primer set drove a first-round RT-PCR of the TCR CDR3. TCRdb re-called the multiplex PCR reads with MiXCR, one entry per CDR3 protein. Altogether a few hundred thousand distinct CDR3 sequences are present, over 15% being singletons, with the ten largest covering around 58%. The sample was blood. Source of these receptors: a woman aged 55-69 years with Graves' ophthalmopathy.

Note on this clonotype: A single base separates this from a much larger clone, so it may be a read error. The V gene is TRBV6-2 or TRBV6-3, the J gene TRBJ2-5, with 7 bases matching TRBD1. From germline, CDR1 is MNHEY and CDR2 SVGEGT. This CDR3 has 13 amino acids. The CDR3 nucleotides read TGTGCCAGCAGAGGACAGGCCCAAGAGACCCAGCACTTC. It is translated as CASRGQAQETQHF.

This clonotype was observed at least ten times. This chain links TRBV7-8 with TRBJ1-5; unclear D gene. Germline CDR1 is SGHVS and CDR2 is FQNEAQ. The CDR3 is made up of 17 amino acids. Trimming took 7 bases from V and 0 from J, leaving 19 bases between them. CDR3 in amino acids: CASTGGLRPDSNQPQHF. CDR3 nucleotide sequence: TGTGCCAGCACCGGAGGACTTAGACCAGATAGCAATCAGCCCCAGCATTTT.

To note about this clonotype: A read error may account for a junction end that differs from germline. CDR3 DNA sequence: TGTGCCAACAGCTTAGGGGCTGGGGAGCTGTTTTTT. Translation: CANSLGAGELFF. The rearrangement joins TRBV7-8 to TRBJ2-2, with TRBD1 as a possible D gene (5 bases). Germline CDR1 SGHVS, CDR2 FQNEAQ. The CDR3 is 12 residues long.

J is TRBJ1-4 and V is TRBV18; TRBD1 matches at 7 bases. V was pared by 1 base and J by 7 bases, with 6 bases of the junction left unmatched. The CDR3 runs 15 residues. Germline V CDR1 and CDR2: KGHSH, LQKENI. CDR3 DNA sequence: TGTGCCAGCTCACCACTGGGAGGGGGCGGTGAAAAACTGTTTTTT. Its translation is CASSPLGGGGEKLFF.

In this sample, this clonotype turned up many times. This chain links TRBV25-1 with TRBJ1-2; TRBD1 is a possible D gene (6 bases). Trimming left V 2 bases short and J 0 bases short, with 16 bases between. The CDR3 consists of 17 residues. The germline V gene encodes CDR1 MGHDK and CDR2 SYGVNS. CDR3 nucleotides: TGTGCCAGCAGTGAAACTGGCAGGGGACCGACTAACTATGGCTACACCTTC. This codes for CASSETGRGPTNYGYTF.

This clonotype showed up many times. The chain combines TRBV27 with TRBJ2-1; D is undetermined. Looked up from germline, CDR1 is MNHEY and CDR2 is SMNVEV (reference sequence). The CDR3 extends over 15 amino acids. Trimming removed 2 bases from V and 0 bases from J, with 8 bases in between. CDR3 loop: CASSLGLGSYNEQFF. The CDR3 DNA reads as TGTGCCAGCAGTTTAGGTCTAGGCTCCTACAATGAGCAGTTCTTC.

As concerns this clonotype: A read error is possible here, since a much larger clone lies one base away. This chain connects TRBV20-1 to TRBJ2-2; the D gene is possibly TRBD1 (6 bases). CDR1 and CDR2 (germline): DFQATT, SNEGSKA (reference sequence). The CDR3 length is 13 residues. Written as DNA, the CDR3 is TGCAGTGCTAGACAGGGACACACCAGGGAGCTGTTTTTT. The encoded protein is CSARQGHTRELFF.

This clonotype came up many times. V and J are TRBV7-2 and TRBJ1-3; D unresolved. V lost 3 bases and J 0 bases, leaving 15 bases between the germline ends. The CDR3 has 17 amino acids. CDR1 and CDR2 (germline): SGHTA, FQGNSA. CDR3 in DNA: TGTGCCAGCAGCTTCGGGAACTCGATGAGCTCTGGAAACACCATATATTTT. Residues: CASSFGNSMSSGNTIYF.

This clonotype was counted many times. The V and J genes are TRBV6-1 and TRBJ2-5; 14 nucleotides align to TRBD2. This CDR3 contains 15 residues. The V gene's germline CDR1 is MNHNS and CDR2 SASEGT. The ends lost 7 bases at V and 5 bases at J; junction bases unmatched: 6. The CDR3 protein is CASNGLAGGWETQYF. DNA for the CDR3: TGTGCCAGCAATGGACTAGCGGGAGGTTGGGAGACCCAGTACTTC.

This clonotype appeared many times. The chain combines TRBV2 with TRBJ2-7; D unclear. The V gene lost 2 bases and the J gene lost 0 bases, with 5 bases spanning the gap. Per the germline V gene, CDR1 is SNHLY and CDR2 is FYNNEI. This CDR3 has 13 amino acids. The CDR3 protein is CASSETFSYEQYF. CDR3 in DNA: TGTGCCAGCAGTGAAACATTCTCCTACGAGCAGTACTTC. Combining the CDR3 with reference TRBV2 and TRBJ2-7 gives the whole variable domain EPEVTQTPSHQVTQMGQEVILRCVPISNHLYFYWYRQILGQKVEFLVSFYNNEISEKSEIFDDQFSVERPDGSNFTLKIRSTKLEDSAMYFCASSETFSYEQYFGPGTRLTVT.

J is TRBJ2-7 and V is TRBV28; the match to TRBD2 covers 7 bases. The CDR3 spans 14 residues. Per germline, CDR1 MDHEN and CDR2 SYDVKM. V was clipped by 7 bases and J by 4 bases; unmatched bases: 10. The CDR3 loop is CASTTPGLEYEQYF. The CDR3 DNA is TGTGCCAGCACCACCCCTGGACTAGAATACGAGCAGTACTTC.

This clonotype has at least ten counts. The genes are TRBV20-1 and TRBJ1-5; no clear D gene. Germline V CDR1 and CDR2: DFQATT, SNEGSKA (reference sequence). The CDR3 extends over 15 amino acids. Trimming left V 3 bases short and J 0 bases short, with 12 bases between. The CDR3 protein is CSASTQDYSNQPQHF. CDR3 nucleotides: TGCAGTGCTAGCACTCAAGATTATAGCAATCAGCCCCAGCATTTT.

The gene calls are TRBV7-9 and TRBJ2-5; D is ambiguous. This CDR3 is built from 15 residues. The V end lost 7 bases, the J end lost 2 bases, and 17 bases lay between the germline ends. CDR1 and CDR2 (germline): SEHNR, FQNEAQ (reference sequence). The CDR3 region has the DNA TGTGCCAGCAACCATGGCCCGGGCCCTCAAGAGACCCAGTACTTC. This sequence encodes CASNHGPGPQETQYF.

This clonotype was found many times. The chain carries TRBV5-1 and TRBJ1-5, with TRBD1 matching over 9 bases. This CDR3 spans 15 amino acids. V lost 3 bases, J lost 2 bases, and 3 bases stayed unmatched. Germline V gene data show CDR1 as SGHRS and CDR2 as YFSETQ. The chain's CDR3 is CASSSTGGGNQPQHF. The CDR3 region has the DNA TGCGCCAGCAGCTCTACAGGGGGCGGCAATCAGCCCCAGCATTTT.